What follows are 20 T cell receptor beta chains derived from one specimen sequenced in a study of blood T cell repertoires in COVID-19. This table comes from immunoSEQ multiplex PCR, and its TCRdb copy is limited to in-frame clones, with some not included. The data show some 220,000 clones, 80% to 85% seen once. What was sequenced was peripheral blood. The origin of the receptors is a woman aged 55-70 years with acute or convalescent COVID-19.

This clone has just a few counts. The gene calls are TRBV10-3 and TRBJ1-6; maybe TRBD1 (6 bases). The V end lost 5 bases, the J end lost 9 bases, and 20 bases lay between the germline ends. Per germline, CDR1 ENHRY and CDR2 SYGVKD. The CDR3 is made up of 16 amino acids. The CDR3 DNA reads as TGTGCCATCAGTCCACGAGCCCAGGGGAACTTTTCACCCCTCCACTTT. The encoded protein is CAISPRAQGNFSPLHF.

This chain joins TRBV7-2 and TRBJ1-1, with D perhaps TRBD1 (5 bases). CDR1 SGHTA and CDR2 FQGNSA come from the germline V gene. CDR3 length: 13 residues. V was clipped by 8 bases and J by 3 bases, with 13 bases between them. The CDR3: CASGNRKYTEAFF. DNA for the CDR3: TGTGCCAGCGGGAACAGGAAATACACTGAAGCTTTCTTT.

CDR3 loop: CASSLPGKYNEQFF. DNA of the CDR3: TGTGCCAGCAGCCTGCCGGGAAAATACAATGAGCAGTTCTTC. The chain uses TRBV13 and TRBJ2-1, with D possibly matching TRBD2 (5 bases). The V gene's germline CDR1 is PRHDT and CDR2 FYEKMQ (reference sequence). The CDR3 contains 14 residues. Trimming left V 5 bases short and J 4 bases short, with 12 bases between.

The CDR3 loop reads CASKQGSVVSPLHF. In DNA, the CDR3 is TGTGCCAGCAAACAGGGATCCGTTGTTTCACCCCTCCACTTT. The chain is built from TRBV27 and TRBJ1-6; D may be TRBD1 (6 bases). The CDR3 contains 14 residues. With 7 bases removed from V and 9 bases from J, the gap between germline ends came to 16 bases. CDR1 and CDR2 (germline): MNHEY, SMNVEV (reference sequence).

V is TRBV12-3 or TRBV12-4 and J is TRBJ1-3; the D is unclear. V was shortened by 7 bases and J by 3 bases, with 10 bases between the two germline ends. The CDR3 is made up of 13 amino acids. CDR3 region: CASTEGNGNTIYF. The CDR3 nucleotides are TGTGCCAGCACAGAGGGAAATGGAAACACCATATATTTT.

The chain employs TRBV4-2 and TRBJ1-2; tentative D call: TRBD1 (6 bases). The V end lost 1 base, the J end lost 5 bases, and 20 bases lay between the germline ends. Germline V gives CDR1 LGHNA, CDR2 YNFKEQ. The CDR3 is made up of 17 amino acids. This CDR3 reads CASSQGGRAGDLYGYTF. CDR3 nucleotides: TGTGCCAGCAGCCAAGGAGGGAGAGCAGGGGACCTTTATGGCTACACCTTC.

This clone was seen a single time. The chain employs TRBV7-2 and TRBJ2-1; 13 positions agree with TRBD2. V gave up 4 bases and J gave up 2 bases; unmatched junction bases: 8. Per the germline V gene, CDR1 is SGHTA and CDR2 is FQGNSA. The CDR3 spans 18 residues. CDR3 amino acids: CASSSGLAGRPAYNEQFF. DNA of the CDR3: TGTGCCAGCAGCTCGGGACTAGCGGGGCGCCCGGCCTACAATGAGCAGTTCTTC. Combining the CDR3 with reference TRBV7-2 and TRBJ2-1 gives the whole variable domain GAGVSQSPSNKVTEKGKDVELRCDPISGHTALYWYRQSLGQGLEFLIYFQGNSAPDKSGLPSDRFSAERTGGSVSTLTIQRTQQEDSAVYLCASSSGLAGRPAYNEQFFGPGTRLTVL.

This chain uses TRBV6-5 with TRBJ2-1, with 8 bases that match TRBD1. Trimming cost V 4 bases and J 5 bases; bases outside gene matches: 1. The V gene's germline CDR1 is MNHEY and CDR2 SVGAGI. The CDR3 has 13 residues. The CDR3 spells CASSSTGDNEQFF. In nucleotides, the CDR3 is TGTGCCAGCAGTTCGACAGGGGACAATGAGCAGTTCTTC.

This chain links TRBV4-2 with TRBJ2-1; TRBD2 matches at 7 bases. Losses at the gene ends were 0 bases for V and 2 bases for J; bases not matched to a gene: 4. CDR1 is LGHNA, CDR2 YNFKEQ, per germline. The CDR3 is 16 residues long. In nucleotides, the CDR3 is TGTGCCAGCAGCCAAGATTTGGGACTAACCTACAATGAGCAGTTCTTC. Amino acids: CASSQDLGLTYNEQFF.

The chain has TRBV6-6 and TRBJ2-7; 9 bases fit TRBD1. The CDR3 consists of 14 residues. Trimming took 6 bases from V and 6 from J; bases not matched to a gene: 9. The germline V gene encodes CDR1 MNHNY and CDR2 SVGAGI (reference sequence). CDR3 sequence (DNA): TGTGCCAGCAGAACCGGGACAGGGTCCACCGAGCAGTACTTC. Residues: CASRTGTGSTEQYF.

The chain recombines TRBV2 with TRBJ1-1; no definite D call. Germline-derived CDR1 and CDR2 are SNHLY and FYNNEI. With 5 bases removed from V and 0 bases from J, the gap between germline ends came to 19 bases. The CDR3 spans 17 residues. The CDR3 DNA is TGTGCCAGCAGTCCCGGTTCCAGACTGTTAATGAACACTGAAGCTTTCTTT. It is translated as CASSPGSRLLMNTEAFF. The variable domain in full, completed from reference TRBV2 and TRBJ1-1, reads EPEVTQTPSHQVTQMGQEVILRCVPISNHLYFYWYRQILGQKVEFLVSFYNNEISEKSEIFDDQFSVERPDGSNFTLKIRSTKLEDSAMYFCASSPGSRLLMNTEAFFGQGTRLTVV.

This clone was detected once. The chain is built from TRBV6-6 and TRBJ2-7, with D perhaps TRBD2 (6 bases). This CDR3 is 13 amino acids long. V lost 5 bases and J 4 bases, leaving 12 bases between the germline ends. Germline CDR1 and CDR2: MNHNY and SVGAGI (reference sequence). CDR3 amino acids: CASSIMGGYEQYF. DNA of the CDR3: TGTGCCAGCAGTATAATGGGGGGATACGAGCAGTACTTC.

This sequence joins TRBV30 and TRBJ2-1; 12 nucleotides agree with TRBD2. Germline V gene lookup returns CDR1 GTSNPN and CDR2 SVGIG (reference sequence). The CDR3 consists of 15 residues. The junction had 2 bases not matched to a gene; V was cut back by 2 bases and J by 3 bases. CDR3 in amino acids: CAWSRGLAGYNEQFF. CDR3 nucleotide sequence: TGTGCCTGGAGTAGGGGACTAGCGGGCTACAATGAGCAGTTCTTC.

The genes are TRBV5-6 and TRBJ2-2, with D possibly TRBD1 on 5 matching bases. The germline V gene has CDR1 SGHDT and CDR2 YYEEEE. The CDR3 has 15 amino acids. V lost 2 bases and J 4 bases, leaving 12 bases between the germline ends. CDR3 in amino acids: CASSFPGLGTGELFF. The CDR3 bases are TGTGCCAGCAGCTTTCCAGGGCTAGGCACCGGGGAGCTGTTTTTT.

With regard to this clone: Other DNA sequences in this specimen translate into the identical CDR3. The chain carries TRBV7-3 and TRBJ1-1, with unresolved D. Trimming left V 2 bases short and J 0 bases short, with 4 bases between. This CDR3 comprises 13 residues. The germline gives CDR1 SGHTA, CDR2 FQGTGA. DNA for the CDR3: TGTGCCAGCAGCTTATCAGTGAACACTGAAGCTTTCTTT. Its translation: CASSLSVNTEAFF.

The rearrangement links TRBV21-1 to TRBJ1-3; the table names TRBD1, a call not compared with the DNA. TRBV21-1 is a known pseudogene. The CDR3 covers 15 residues. The CDR3 coding sequence is TGTGCCCGCAGCGGGGGGACAGCCTCTGGAAACACCATATATTTT. Translation gives CARSGGTASGNTIYF.

The chain couples TRBV2 to TRBJ2-1, with 7 bases identical to TRBD2. The V gene's germline CDR1 is SNHLY and CDR2 FYNNEI. The CDR3 spans 16 residues. Trimming at V came to 4 bases and at J to 0 bases, leaving 6 bases not matched to a gene. The CDR3 DNA follows: TGTGCCAGCAGTGGGAGACGGGGGGTCTCCTACAATGAGCAGTTCTTC. Encoded protein: CASSGRRGVSYNEQFF. Full variable domain (missing parts from reference TRBV2 and TRBJ2-1): EPEVTQTPSHQVTQMGQEVILRCVPISNHLYFYWYRQILGQKVEFLVSFYNNEISEKSEIFDDQFSVERPDGSNFTLKIRSTKLEDSAMYFCASSGRRGVSYNEQFFGPGTRLTVL.

The chain carries TRBV5-4 and TRBJ2-1; 13 bases are shared with TRBD2. With 2 bases clipped from V and 6 bases from J, the junction kept 8 bases outside the gene matches. Per germline, CDR1 SGHNT and CDR2 YYREEE (reference sequence). The CDR3 contains 17 residues. The CDR3 is CASSLRRTSGGINEQFF. For the CDR3, the DNA is TGTGCCAGCAGCTTACGTAGGACTAGCGGGGGTATCAATGAGCAGTTCTTC.

The genes are TRBV21-1 and TRBJ2-5; the table's TRBD1 call for D was not verified on the DNA. TRBV21-1 is a pseudogene. The CDR3 loop spans 12 amino acids. CDR3 sequence reads: CASSRTGETQYF. CDR3 sequence (DNA): TGTGCCAGCTCCAGGACAGGGGAGACCCAGTACTTC.

A few counts support this clone. The rearrangement links TRBV9 to TRBJ2-7, with 14 bases aligning to TRBD2. The CDR3 has 16 residues. Germline assignment: CDR1 SGDLS and CDR2 YYNGEE. The trim removed 3 bases at V and 3 bases at J, leaving 5 bases unmatched. CDR3 protein: CASSAEGLAGVYEQYF. The CDR3 DNA is TGTGCCAGCAGCGCGGAGGGACTAGCGGGGGTCTACGAGCAGTACTTC.